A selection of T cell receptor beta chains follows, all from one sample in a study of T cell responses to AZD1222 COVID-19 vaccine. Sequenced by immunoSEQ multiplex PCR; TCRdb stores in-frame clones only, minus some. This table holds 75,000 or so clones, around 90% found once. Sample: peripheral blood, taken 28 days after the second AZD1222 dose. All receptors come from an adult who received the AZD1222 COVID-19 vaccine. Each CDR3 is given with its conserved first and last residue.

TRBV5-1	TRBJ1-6	CASSFPLTGGNSPLHF
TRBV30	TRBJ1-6	CAWRSSGTGVVSPLHF
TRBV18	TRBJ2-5	CASSPLAGGPGETQYF
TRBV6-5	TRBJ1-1	CASSYRDNTEAFF
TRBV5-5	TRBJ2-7	CASSLGGQGARYEQYF
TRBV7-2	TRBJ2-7	CASSLGQGNEQYF
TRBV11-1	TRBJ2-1	CASSFGTDEQFF
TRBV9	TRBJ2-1	CASSKGQGNNEQFF
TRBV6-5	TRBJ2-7	CASRGRPHEQYF
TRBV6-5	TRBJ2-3	CASSPGGADTQYF
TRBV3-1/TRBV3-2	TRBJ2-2	CASSFDTGELFF
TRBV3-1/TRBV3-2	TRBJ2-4	CASSPGLAGLAKNIQYF
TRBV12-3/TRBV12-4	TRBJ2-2	CASSSGTARELFF
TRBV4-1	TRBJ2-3	CASSQGGAGDTQYF
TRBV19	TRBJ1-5	CARSTGTWQPQHF
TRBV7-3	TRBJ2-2	CASSLTQGAGELFF
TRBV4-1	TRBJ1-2	CASSQAGASEYGYTF
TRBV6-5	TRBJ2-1	CASRGWGSSYNEQFF
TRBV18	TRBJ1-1	CASSPPRTGETEAFF
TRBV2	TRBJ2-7	CASRTDSYEQYF
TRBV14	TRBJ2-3	CASSQGASTDTQYF
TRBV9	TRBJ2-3	CASSETIGTDTQYF
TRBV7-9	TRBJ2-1	CASSILAKNEQFF
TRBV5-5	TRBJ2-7	CASSMPGTGAGAAF
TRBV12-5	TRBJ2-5	CASARTNQETQYF
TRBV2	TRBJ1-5	CASSEYLGTGFYSNQPQHF
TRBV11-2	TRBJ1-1	CASSFGGGTEAFF
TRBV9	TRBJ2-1	CASSYRLAGGPREQFF
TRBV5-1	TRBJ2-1	CASSSRGPAGVNEQFF
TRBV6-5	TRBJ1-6	CASSSDRWNSPLHF
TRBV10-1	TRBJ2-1	CASSEDRNVENEQFF
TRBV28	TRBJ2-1	CASTPMGLAYNEQFF
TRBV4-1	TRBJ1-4	CASSPVPGQGLNEKLFF
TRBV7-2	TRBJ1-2	CASSLGDRRANYGYTF
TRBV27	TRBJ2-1	CASSWRTGWNNEQFF
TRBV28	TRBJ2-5	CASSPSKETQYF
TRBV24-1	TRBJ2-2	CATSDATEWDTGELFF
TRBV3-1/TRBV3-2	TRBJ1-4	CASSPRQGGELFF
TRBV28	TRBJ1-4	CASSLRGAVGEKLFF
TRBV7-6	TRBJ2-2	CASSRDRGYTGELFF
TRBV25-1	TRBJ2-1	CASSDVSGSYNEQFF
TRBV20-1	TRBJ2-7	CSASRVTYEQYF
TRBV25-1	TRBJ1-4	CASTGSGMGNEKLFF
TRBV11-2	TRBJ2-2	CASSLNRVNTGELFF
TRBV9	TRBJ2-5	CASSVGGTGRETQYF
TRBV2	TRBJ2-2	CASSDRGGAGELFF
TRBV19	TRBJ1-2	CASGQGHYGYTF
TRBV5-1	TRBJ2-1	CASSFGLAVYNEQFF
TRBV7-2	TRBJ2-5	CASSLAQAYRETQYF
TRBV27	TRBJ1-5	CASGRNQPQHF
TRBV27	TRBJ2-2	CASSSAVNTGELFF
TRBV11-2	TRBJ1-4	CASSLAGAGTNEKLFF
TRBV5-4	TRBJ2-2	CASKGGNTGELFF
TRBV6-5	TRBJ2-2	CASRSFGELFF
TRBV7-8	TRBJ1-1	CASSPPGGGTEAFF
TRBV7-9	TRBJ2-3	CASSFSGTDTQYF
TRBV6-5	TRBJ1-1	CASISPLNTEAFF
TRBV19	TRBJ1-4	CASSFLTGGIEKLFF
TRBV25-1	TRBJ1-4	CASSRTATNEKLFF